What follows is one T cell receptor beta chain and its context. CDR1 SGHKS and CDR2 YYEKEE come from the germline V gene (reference sequence). V lost 2 bases and J 0 bases, leaving 9 bases between the germline ends. The CDR3 is 14 residues long. The entry originates in a study of blood T cell repertoires in COVID-19. The authors' processing: Estimation of nucleated cell counts was performed using reference gene primer amplification. Sequencing was performed with immunoSEQ multiplex PCR; in TCRdb, only in-frame clones are kept and a portion is missing. The V and J calls and clone size are taken from that table; D and trimming were inferred from the DNA. The repertoire holds more than 300,000 clones, with roughly nine tenths as singletons.

The TCR was taken from a woman under 40 who had been exposed to COVID-19. Sequenced sample: PBMCs or T cells enriched from blood (not recorded which). This chain uses TRBV5-5 with TRBJ2-7; D is uncertain. The CDR3: CASSLMRSSYEQYF. DNA for the CDR3: TGTGCCAGCAGCTTAATGAGGAGCTCCTACGAGCAGTACTTC.